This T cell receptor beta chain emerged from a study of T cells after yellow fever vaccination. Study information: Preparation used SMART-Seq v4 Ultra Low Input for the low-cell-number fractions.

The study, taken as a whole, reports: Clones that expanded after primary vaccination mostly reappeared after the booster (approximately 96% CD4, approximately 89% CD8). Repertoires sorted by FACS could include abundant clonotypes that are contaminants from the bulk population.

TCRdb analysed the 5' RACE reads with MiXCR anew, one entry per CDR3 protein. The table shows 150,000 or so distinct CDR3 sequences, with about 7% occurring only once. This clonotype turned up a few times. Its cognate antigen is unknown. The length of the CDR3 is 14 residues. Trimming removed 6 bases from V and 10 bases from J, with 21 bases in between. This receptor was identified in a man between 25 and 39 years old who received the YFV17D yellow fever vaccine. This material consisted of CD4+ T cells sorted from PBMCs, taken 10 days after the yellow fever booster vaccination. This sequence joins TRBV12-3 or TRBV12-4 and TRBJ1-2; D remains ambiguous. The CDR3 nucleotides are TGTGCCAGCAGCTCTTATTCCGGGCCCCCTGACTACACCTTC. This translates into CASSSYSGPPDYTF.